What follows describes a single TCR beta chain. The source of the sample is a study of T cells after yellow fever vaccination. The CDR3 spans 13 residues. Germline V gene sequence: CDR1 SQVTM, CDR2 ANQGSEA. Trimming took off 4 bases at V and 1 base at J, with 10 bases between the two ends. TCRdb re-called the 5' RACE reads through MiXCR, storing one row per CDR3 protein. In the table there are about 300,000 distinct CDR3 sequences, 7.5% to 9.5% of which are singletons. The input for sequencing was CD4+ T cells sorted from PBMCs, taken 5 days after the yellow fever booster vaccination. J is TRBJ1-1 and V is TRBV29-1, with D unclear. The sequence came from a man aged 18-30 years who received the YFV17D yellow fever vaccine. This CDR3 is CSVAYTPNTEAFF. The CDR3 DNA is TGCAGCGTTGCATATACCCCGAACACTGAAGCTTTCTTT.